This T cell receptor (beta chain) was retrieved from a study of blood T cell repertoires in COVID-19. In the study overall: PBMCs, B-cell-depleted T cells, or T cells were the source of the cDNA or gDNA that made up the material.

Method: immunoSEQ multiplex PCR; TCRdb's copy keeps in-frame clones and lacks some. The table lists some 46,000 clones, around 87% of them singletons. The CDR3 has 15 residues. The junction had 5 bases not matched to a gene; V was cut back by 2 bases and J by 7 bases. Looked up from germline, CDR1 is MNHNS and CDR2 is SASEGT. The specimen was peripheral blood. The chain combines TRBV6-1 with TRBJ2-1; TRBD2 agrees at 10 bases. The receptor was isolated from a human donor in a cohort sampled during active COVID-19. In nucleotides, the CDR3 is TGTGCCAGCAGTGAATCCACTAGCGGGAAAAATGAGCAGTTCTTC. It codes for CASSESTSGKNEQFF.